This TCR beta chain was sequenced during a study of T-cell memory formation after mild COVID-19. Study observations and caveats: Contracting clones from day 15 to 85 had balanced CD4/CD8; later expanders favoured CD4+. For contracting clones, CD4+ ones sat mainly in CM and EM, CD8+ in EMRA.

The 5'RACE method, run with constant-segment primers, produced TCR alpha and TCR beta cDNA libraries (carrying sample barcodes and UMIs). Using its own MiXCR run on the 5' RACE reads, TCRdb lists one record per CDR3 protein. The table has about 470,000 distinct CDR3 sequences, about 20% seen once. CDR3 size: 16 residues. In germline, CDR1 is MNHEY, CDR2 SVGAGI. Trimming stripped 6 bases from V and 5 bases from J, with 17 bases between. Regarding this clonotype: The antigen remains unidentified.

This sequence originates from an adult woman who had mild COVID-19 (a few samples of this study predate the infection). Cell type and time point are not known. The chain employs TRBV6-5 and TRBJ1-6; D is possibly TRBD1 (5 bases). Sample: PBMCs or a T cell subset sorted from them (not recorded which). CDR3 amino acids: CASRMRWDQNNSPLHF. The CDR3 coding sequence is TGTGCCAGCAGGATGAGGTGGGACCAGAATAATTCACCCCTCCACTTT.